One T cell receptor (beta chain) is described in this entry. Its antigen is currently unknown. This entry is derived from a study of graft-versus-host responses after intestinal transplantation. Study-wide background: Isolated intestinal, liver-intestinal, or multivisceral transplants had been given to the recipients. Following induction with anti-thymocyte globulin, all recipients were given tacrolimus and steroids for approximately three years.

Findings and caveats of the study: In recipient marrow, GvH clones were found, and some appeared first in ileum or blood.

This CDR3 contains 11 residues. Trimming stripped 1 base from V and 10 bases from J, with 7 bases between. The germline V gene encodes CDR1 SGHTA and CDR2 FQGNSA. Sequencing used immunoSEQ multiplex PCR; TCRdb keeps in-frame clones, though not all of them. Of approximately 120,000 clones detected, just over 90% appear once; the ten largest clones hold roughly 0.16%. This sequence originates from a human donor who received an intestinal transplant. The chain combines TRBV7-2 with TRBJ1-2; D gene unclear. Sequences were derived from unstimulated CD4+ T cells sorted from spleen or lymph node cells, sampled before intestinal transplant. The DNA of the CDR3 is TGTGCCAGCAGCTTAGAGGCAATCTACACCTTC. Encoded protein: CASSLEAIYTF.